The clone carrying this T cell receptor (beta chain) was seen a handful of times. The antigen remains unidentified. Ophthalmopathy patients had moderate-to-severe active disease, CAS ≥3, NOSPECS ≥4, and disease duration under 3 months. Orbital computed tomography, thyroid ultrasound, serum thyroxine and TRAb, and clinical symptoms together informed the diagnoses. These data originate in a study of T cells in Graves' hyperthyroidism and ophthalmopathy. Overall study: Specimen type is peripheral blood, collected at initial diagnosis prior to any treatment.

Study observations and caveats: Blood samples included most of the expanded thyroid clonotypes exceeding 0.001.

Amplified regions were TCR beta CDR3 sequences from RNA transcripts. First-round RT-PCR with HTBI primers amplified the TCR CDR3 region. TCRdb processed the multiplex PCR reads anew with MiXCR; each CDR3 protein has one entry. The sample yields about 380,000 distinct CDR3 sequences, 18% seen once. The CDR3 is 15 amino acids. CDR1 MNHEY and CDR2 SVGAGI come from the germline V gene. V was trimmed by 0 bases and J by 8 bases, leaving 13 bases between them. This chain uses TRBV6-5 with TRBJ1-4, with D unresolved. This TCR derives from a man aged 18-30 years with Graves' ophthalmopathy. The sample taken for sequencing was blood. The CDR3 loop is CASSYSIRVGEKLFF. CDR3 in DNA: TGTGCCAGCAGTTACTCGATACGGGTGGGGGAAAAACTGTTTTTT.